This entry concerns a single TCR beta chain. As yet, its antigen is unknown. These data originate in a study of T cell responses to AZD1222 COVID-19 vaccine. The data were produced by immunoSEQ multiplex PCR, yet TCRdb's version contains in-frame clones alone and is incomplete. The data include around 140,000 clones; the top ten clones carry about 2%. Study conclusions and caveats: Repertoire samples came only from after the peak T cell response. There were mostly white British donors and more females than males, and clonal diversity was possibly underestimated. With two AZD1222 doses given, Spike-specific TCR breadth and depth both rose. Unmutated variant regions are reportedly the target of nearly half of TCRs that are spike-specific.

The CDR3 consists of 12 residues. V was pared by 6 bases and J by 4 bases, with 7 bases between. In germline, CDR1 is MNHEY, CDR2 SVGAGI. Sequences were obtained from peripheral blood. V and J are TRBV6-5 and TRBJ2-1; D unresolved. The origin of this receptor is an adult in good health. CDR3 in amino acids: CASSLAYNEQFF. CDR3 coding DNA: TGTGCCAGCAGCCTCGCTTACAATGAGCAGTTCTTC.